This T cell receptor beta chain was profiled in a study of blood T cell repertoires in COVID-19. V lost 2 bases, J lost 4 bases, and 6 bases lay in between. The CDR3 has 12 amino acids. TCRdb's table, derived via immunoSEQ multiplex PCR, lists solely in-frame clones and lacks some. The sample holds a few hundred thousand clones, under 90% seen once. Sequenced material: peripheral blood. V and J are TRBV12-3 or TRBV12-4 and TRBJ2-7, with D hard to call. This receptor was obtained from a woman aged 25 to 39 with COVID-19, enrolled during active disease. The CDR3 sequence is CASSLNRYEQYF. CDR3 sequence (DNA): TGTGCCAGCAGTTTAAATAGATACGAGCAGTACTTC.